A single sample gave rise to the 29 T cell receptor beta chains below, sequenced in a study of CD8 T cells in ankylosing spondylitis. TCRdb re-analysed the 5' RACE reads in MiXCR, keeping a single row per CDR3 protein. The table records around 31,000 distinct CDR3 sequences, 30% of them present only once. What was sequenced was synovial fluid, either unsorted or a sorted T cell fraction (not recorded which). These receptors came from a male donor with ankylosing spondylitis.

This clonotype was seen only once. The chain is built from TRBV25-1 and TRBJ2-7; 14 bases are shared with TRBD2. V gave up 8 bases and J gave up 0 bases; unmatched junction bases: 3. The CDR3 covers 15 residues. CDR1 MGHDK and CDR2 SYGVNS come from the germline V gene. The CDR3 spells CASGGTSGSSYEQYF. CDR3 DNA sequence: TGTGCCAGCGGGGGGACTAGCGGGAGCTCCTACGAGCAGTACTTC.

V usage is TRBV12-3 or TRBV12-4 and J usage is TRBJ2-1; 12 bases map to TRBD2. J lost 10 bases, V lost 10 bases, and 8 bases had no gene match. This CDR3 has 13 amino acids. CDR3 sequence (DNA): TGTGCCACCCTAGCGGGAGGGCCGGGGGAGCAGTTCTTC. It translates to CATLAGGPGEQFF.

The chain links TRBV2 to TRBJ2-7; no reliable D call. The CDR3 consists of 15 residues. The ends were cut back, 0 bases at V and 11 bases at J, with 20 bases in the middle. Germline CDR1 SNHLY, CDR2 FYNNEI. The CDR3 nucleotides are TGTGCCAGCAGTGAAGCGCCCGTTTACGCTACGAGCGAGTACGTC. The encoded protein is CASSEAPVYATSEYV.

This chain connects TRBV24-1 to TRBJ2-7; D call uncertain. Germline loops: CDR1 KGHDR, CDR2 SFDVKD. This CDR3 spans 14 amino acids. The CDR3 DNA follows: TGTGCTAGTATGCCCGGGCAGGCCACCGCCGAGCAGTACGTC. This gives the protein CASMPGQATAEQYV.

The chain is built from TRBV12-2 and TRBJ2-5. TRBV12-2 is a pseudogene segment. The length of the CDR3 is 8 residues. The CDR3 nucleotides are TGTGCAAGTTCTTGGAGGTACTTC. This codes for CASSWRYF.

This clonotype was observed many times. The chain links TRBV4-2 to TRBJ2-7, with 10 bases fitting TRBD2. Germline V gives CDR1 LGHNA, CDR2 YNFKEQ. The CDR3 is made up of 19 amino acids. J lost 0 bases, V lost 0 bases, and 11 bases had no gene match. The CDR3 protein is CASSQERASGSWASYEQYF. The CDR3 DNA is TGTGCCAGCAGCCAAGAGAGGGCTAGCGGGAGTTGGGCCTCCTACGAGCAGTACTTC.

This clonotype was detected many times. The chain uses TRBV24-1 and TRBJ2-6; D gene ambiguous. The V end lost 5 bases, the J end lost 1 base, and 11 bases lay between the germline ends. The CDR3 sequence is 16 residues long. Germline-derived CDR1 and CDR2 are KGHDR and SFDVKD. The CDR3 DNA reads TGTGCCACCAGTGCGTCAGAAAATTCTGGGGCCAACGTCCTGACTTTC. Protein sequence: CATSASENSGANVLTF.

This clonotype was seen a few times. The gene calls are TRBV10-3 and TRBJ1-1; 8 bases agree with TRBD1. V lost 7 bases to trimming and J lost 2 bases; unmatched junction nucleotides: 6. CDR1 is ENHRY and CDR2 is SYGVKD in the germline V gene. This CDR3 is 14 amino acids long. As DNA, the CDR3 is TGTGCCATCACTGACGACAGGGGCAACACTGAAGCTTTCTTT. Translated: CAITDDRGNTEAFF.

This clonotype was counted a few times. This sequence joins TRBV4-2 and TRBJ2-5, with D possibly being TRBD1 (5 bases). This CDR3 comprises 16 residues. Trimming pared 0 bases from V and 2 bases from J, leaving 13 bases between. CDR1 and CDR2 (germline): LGHNA, YNFKEQ. The CDR3 region is CASSQEYRSLQETQYF. Written as DNA, the CDR3 is TGTGCCAGCAGCCAAGAGTACAGGAGCCTACAAGAGACCCAGTACTTC.

The V and J genes are TRBV2 and TRBJ2-7; D unclear. The germline CDR1 and CDR2 sequences are SNHLY and FYNNEI. The CDR3 is 11 residues long. Trimming shortened V by 6 bases and J by 6 bases, and 9 bases separated the two germline ends. For the CDR3, the DNA is TGTGCCAGCAGAGAAACGGGCGAGCAGTACTTC. Its translation is CASRETGEQYF.

The chain employs TRBV30 and TRBJ2-2; the match to TRBD2 covers 7 bases. V dropped 2 bases and J dropped 5; count of bases not matched to a gene: 2. The V gene's germline CDR1 is GTSNPN and CDR2 SVGIG (reference sequence). The CDR3 has 13 amino acids. In nucleotides, the CDR3 is TGTGCCTGGAGTTCGGGGGGAACCGGGGAGCTGTTTTTT. Its protein product is CAWSSGGTGELFF.

This clonotype was detected only once. The rearrangement links TRBV19 to TRBJ1-5, with D perhaps TRBD1 (5 bases). The V gene's germline CDR1 is LNHDA and CDR2 SQIVND (reference sequence). The CDR3 is 14 amino acids. V lost 3 bases and J 4 bases, leaving 10 bases between the germline ends. The CDR3 loop reads CASSIPGGNQPQHF. CDR3 nucleotides: TGTGCCAGTAGTATCCCCGGGGGAAATCAGCCCCAGCATTTT. Supplemented by reference TRBV19 and TRBJ1-5, the full variable domain reads DGGITQSPKYLFRKEGQNVTLSCEQNLNHDAMYWYRQDPGQGLRLIYYSQIVNDFQKGDIAEGYSVSREKKESFPLTVTSAQKNPTAFYLCASSIPGGNQPQHFGDGTRLSIL.

The J gene is TRBJ2-1, the V gene TRBV5-4; 8 bases are a match to TRBD2. The CDR3 extends over 14 amino acids. The V segment lost 2 bases and the J segment 6 bases; nucleotides outside the gene matches: 4. Germline CDR1 reads SGHNT; CDR2 reads YYREEE (reference sequence). CDR3 loop: CASSFQRGINEQFF. For the CDR3, the DNA is TGTGCCAGCAGCTTTCAGCGGGGGATCAATGAGCAGTTCTTC.

The CDR3 here is CASSPNWGTEAFF. CDR3 nucleotide sequence: TGTGCCAGCAGCCCAAACTGGGGGACTGAAGCTTTCTTT. This chain joins TRBV4-2 and TRBJ1-1; D may be TRBD1 (5 bases). V was trimmed by 4 bases and J by 5 bases, leaving 11 bases between them. The CDR3 loop spans 13 amino acids. Germline V gives CDR1 LGHNA, CDR2 YNFKEQ.

This clonotype was seen at least ten times. V gene TRBV29-1 combines with J gene TRBJ1-1, with D unclear. Trimming left V 3 bases short and J 6 bases short, with 8 bases between. The germline V gene encodes CDR1 SQVTM and CDR2 ANQGSEA. This CDR3 is 11 amino acids long. CDR3 loop: CSVDTTSEAFF. The DNA for the CDR3 is TGCAGCGTTGACACTACCTCTGAAGCTTTCTTT.

The chain combines TRBV10-1 with TRBJ2-4; D gene ambiguous. The CDR3 length is 14 residues. V was shortened by 3 bases and J by 0 bases, with 6 bases between the two germline ends. Germline loops: CDR1 WNHNN, CDR2 SYGVQD (reference sequence). The CDR3 nucleotides are TGCGCCAGCAGTGAAAAGTTAGCCAAAAACATTCAGTACTTC. This encodes CASSEKLAKNIQYF.

This chain links TRBV19 with TRBJ1-1; D not certain. The germline V gene has CDR1 LNHDA and CDR2 SQIVND (reference sequence). This CDR3 is built from 15 residues. Trimming cost V 6 bases and J 1 base, with 15 bases left between them. CDR3 in DNA: TGTGCCAGTAGCGCCATAAGGTCGGGGAACACTGAAGCTTTCTTT. Translated, it gives CASSAIRSGNTEAFF.

Written as DNA, the CDR3 is TGTGCCAGCAGTCCGTTAGCGGGAGACAGCTCCTACGAGCAGTACGTC. Protein: CASSPLAGDSSYEQYV. V is TRBV27 and J is TRBJ2-7, with 9 bases lining up with TRBD2. J lost 0 bases, V lost 5 bases, and 8 bases had no gene match. The CDR3 has 16 residues. CDR1 MNHEY and CDR2 SMNVEV come from the germline V gene (reference sequence).

This clonotype showed up many times. The CDR3 sequence: CASSPRRGSFNNEQFF. CDR3 nucleotides: TGTGCCAGCAGCCCCCGACGCGGGAGTTTCAACAATGAGCAGTTCTTC. The V and J genes are TRBV11-2 and TRBJ2-1; the match to TRBD2 covers 7 bases. V shed 5 bases and J 5 bases; nucleotides not matched to a gene: 12. Germline assignment: CDR1 SGHAT and CDR2 FQNNGV. The CDR3 has 16 amino acids.

The rearrangement links TRBV24-1 to TRBJ2-1; the D is unclear. This CDR3 is 17 amino acids long. In germline, CDR1 is KGHDR, CDR2 SFDVKD. Trimming took 3 bases from V and 2 from J, leaving 16 bases between them. The CDR3 nucleotides read TGTGCCACCAGTGATGCCAGGCCCTCCGTACCCTACAATGAGCAGTTCTTC. Its protein product is CATSDARPSVPYNEQFF.

The chain uses TRBV2 and TRBJ2-1; a possible D gene is TRBD1 (5 bases). CDR1 and CDR2 (germline): SNHLY, FYNNEI. Trimming pared 8 bases from V and 6 bases from J, leaving 14 bases between. The CDR3 is made up of 13 amino acids. This CDR3 reads CASGAGYINEQFF. In DNA form, the CDR3 reads TGTGCCAGCGGGGCAGGGTATATCAATGAGCAGTTCTTC.

The chain combines TRBV20-1 with TRBJ1-1, with D unresolved. This CDR3 spans 12 amino acids. Germline V CDR1 and CDR2: DFQATT, SNEGSKA (reference sequence). V dropped 6 bases and J dropped 0 bases, with 8 bases sitting between them. CDR3 nucleotides: TGCAGTGCCCCCCGTGTGAACACTGAAGCTTTCTTT. Protein product: CSAPRVNTEAFF.

Many counts were recorded for this clonotype. The chain couples TRBV4-1 to TRBJ2-1; 8 positions agree with TRBD2. The germline CDR1 and CDR2 sequences are MGHRA and YSYEKL. The CDR3 contains 15 residues. The junction had 2 bases not matched to a gene; V was cut back by 0 bases and J by 4 bases. The CDR3 here is CASSQDTSGYNEQFF. DNA for the CDR3: TGCGCCAGCAGCCAAGATACTAGCGGTTACAATGAGCAGTTCTTC.

The rearrangement links TRBV5-1 to TRBJ2-1; 11 bases map to TRBD2. Trimming cost V 0 bases and J 0 bases; bases outside gene matches: 8. This CDR3 contains 19 residues. CDR1 is SGHRS, CDR2 YFSETQ, per germline. CDR3 region: CASSLGTSGWYLSYNEQFF. The CDR3 bases are TGCGCCAGCAGCTTGGGGACTAGCGGGTGGTATCTCTCCTACAATGAGCAGTTCTTC.

This clonotype was found a few times. V and J are TRBV4-1 and TRBJ2-3; unclear D gene. CDR3 length equals 14 residues. The germline V and J ends were trimmed by 4 bases and 2 bases, with 10 bases remaining between them. Germline V gene data show CDR1 as MGHRA and CDR2 as YSYEKL. CDR3: CASSPRASTDTQYF. CDR3 sequence (DNA): TGCGCCAGCAGCCCTCGAGCGTCCACAGATACGCAGTATTTT.

This clonotype has a count of ten or more. V usage is TRBV5-6 and J usage is TRBJ2-1; D might be TRBD2 (5 bases). Per germline, CDR1 SGHDT and CDR2 YYEEEE. V dropped 2 bases and J dropped 7 bases, with 10 bases sitting between them. The CDR3 is 13 amino acids. The CDR3 DNA follows: TGTGCCAGCAGCTTCGCCGAGGGTAATGAGCAGTTCTTC. Amino acids: CASSFAEGNEQFF.

The rearrangement joins TRBV28 to TRBJ2-3; TRBD2 matches 13 bases. The germline CDR1 and CDR2 sequences are MDHEN and SYDVKM. The V segment lost 1 base and the J segment 2 bases; nucleotides outside the gene matches: 6. CDR3 length equals 18 residues. The CDR3 DNA reads as TGTGCCAGCAGTTTATATGCGACTAGCGGGAGGAACACAGATACGCAGTATTTT. This encodes CASSLYATSGRNTDTQYF.

This clonotype was seen only a few times. This chain links TRBV7-9 with TRBJ1-4; a weak D match, TRBD1 (6 bases). The length of the CDR3 is 17 residues. With 0 bases removed from V and 7 bases from J, the gap between germline ends came to 18 bases. Germline V gene data show CDR1 as SEHNR and CDR2 as FQNEAQ (reference sequence). CDR3 region: CASSLAAQGDLAEKLFF. DNA of the CDR3: TGTGCCAGCAGCTTAGCGGCACAGGGAGATTTGGCTGAAAAACTGTTTTTT. The variable domain in full, completed from reference TRBV7-9 and TRBJ1-4, reads DTGVSQNPRHKITKRGQNVTFRCDPISEHNRLYWYRQTLGQGPEFLTYFQNEAQLEKSRLLSDRFSAERPKGSFSTLEIQRTEQGDSAMYLCASSLAAQGDLAEKLFFGSGTQLSVL.

The sample holds a few counts of this clonotype. The CDR3 coding sequence is TGTGCCAGCAGTGAAGTGGCGGACTCCTACAATGAGCAGTTCTTC. Translation: CASSEVADSYNEQFF. This chain joins TRBV6-1 and TRBJ2-1; D not resolved. This CDR3 is 15 amino acids long. Trimming removed 1 base from V and 0 bases from J, with 7 bases in between. Germline values: CDR1 MNHNS, CDR2 SASEGT.